This T cell receptor beta chain was sequenced during a study of T cells in Graves' hyperthyroidism and ophthalmopathy. Looking at the study overall: Peripheral blood was acquired at first diagnosis, ahead of any therapy whatsoever. Study-wide points: For ophthalmopathy, model prediction preceded onset by a median about 6 months.

Ophthalmopathy patients had Clinical Activity Score at least 3, NOSPECS grade at least 4, duration under 3 months. Cells are PBMCs isolated from approximately 9.2 ml of fresh blood. Ten or more counts support this clonotype. Its antigen remains unknown. Germline assignment: CDR1 SGHTA and CDR2 FQGTGA. V lost 1 base, J lost 4 bases, and 8 bases stayed unmatched. This CDR3 region has 17 residues. RNA transcripts served as the template for amplifying TCR beta CDR3 regions. First-round RT-PCR targeting the TCR CDR3 was performed with the HTBI primer set. One entry per CDR3 protein results from TCRdb running MiXCR on the multiplex PCR reads. The repertoire holds hundreds of thousands of distinct CDR3 sequences, with 24% as singletons.

The rearrangement links TRBV7-3 to TRBJ2-2, with 8 bases fitting TRBD1. Material for sequencing was blood. This receptor was identified in a woman under 40 with Graves' ophthalmopathy. As DNA, the CDR3 is TGTGCCAGCAGCTTAAGGAAGGGACAGGCAGGCACCGGGGAGCTGTTTTTT. Residues: CASSLRKGQAGTGELFF.